The 18 T cell receptor beta chains reported below all come from one sample, sequenced in a study of T cells in Graves' hyperthyroidism and ophthalmopathy. RNA transcripts provided the source from which TCR beta CDR3 regions were amplified. The TCR CDR3 first-round RT-PCR relied on the HTBI primer set. TCRdb passed the multiplex PCR reads through MiXCR, listing each CDR3 protein once. The sample shows about 360,000 distinct CDR3 sequences, around 16% of them seen only once. The sequencing sample was made of blood. The receptors were sampled from a woman between 18 and 29 years old with Graves' hyperthyroidism that later progressed to Graves' ophthalmopathy.

This clonotype has only a few counts. The chain is built from TRBV7-2 and TRBJ2-3, with unresolved D. Trimming cost V 2 bases and J 5 bases, with 17 bases left between them. The length of the CDR3 is 16 residues. The germline V gene has CDR1 SGHTA and CDR2 FQGNSA. This CDR3 is CASSLTGRSLGDTQYF. CDR3 DNA: TGTGCCAGCAGCTTAACTGGCAGGAGCCTCGGAGATACGCAGTATTTT.

The table lists this clonotype with a count of one. Being one base from a much bigger clone, this may be a read error. The V call is TRBV5-1, the J call TRBJ2-7; D not resolved. The CDR3 consists of 15 residues. The germline CDR1 and CDR2 sequences are SGHRS and YFSETQ. The V and J ends lost 0 bases and 4 bases respectively, with 14 bases between them. CDR3 nucleotide sequence: TGCGCCAGCAGCTTGGGCGGCCACCCTCTTTACGAGCAGTACTTC. This translates into CASSLGGHPLYEQYF.

A few counts support this clonotype. The V call is TRBV27, the J call TRBJ2-3; TRBD1 is a possible D gene (7 bases). Trimming cost V 1 base and J 6 bases, with 14 bases left between them. The CDR3 is 15 residues long. Germline V gene lookup returns CDR1 MNHEY and CDR2 SMNVEV (reference sequence). The CDR3 reads CASSLWGDRSDTQYF. The CDR3 nucleotides read TGTGCCAGCAGTTTATGGGGGGACAGAAGCGATACGCAGTATTTT.

Comment on this clonotype: This could be a read error, since a much larger clone is one nucleotide away. V is TRBV3-1 and J is TRBJ1-5; 8 nucleotides agree with TRBD1. V gave up 6 bases and J gave up 7 bases; unmatched junction bases: 8. Germline values: CDR1 LGHDT, CDR2 YNNKEL (reference sequence). CDR3 length: 14 amino acids. Written as DNA, the CDR3 is TGTGCCAGCAGTCCGGACAGGGATGCACAGCCCCAGCATTTT. It encodes CASSPDRDAQPQHF.

Comment on this clonotype: Since a much larger clone is just one base distant, this may be a read error. This sequence joins TRBV3-1 and TRBJ2-1, with D possibly TRBD2 on 5 matching bases. There are 17 residues in the CDR3. Per germline, CDR1 LGHDT and CDR2 YNNKEL (reference sequence). Deletions cut 0 bases from V and 2 bases from J, with 14 bases between. The DNA for the CDR3 is TGTGCCAGCAGCCAAGACCTTCGGGAAGGGACCTACAATGAGCAGTTCTTC. Its translation: CASSQDLREGTYNEQFF.

This clonotype has just a few counts. One junction end does not reproduce the germline sequence, and a read error may be involved. V is TRBV5-1 and J is TRBJ2-7; D possibly corresponds to TRBD2 (6 bases). The CDR3 contains 15 residues. Looked up from germline, CDR1 is SGHRS and CDR2 is YFSETQ. The CDR3 loop is CASSRGLEGPYERYF. In DNA, the CDR3 is TGCGCCAGCAGCCGTGGACTGGAGGGGCCCTACGAGCGGTACTTC.

This clonotype was observed a few times. The chain recombines TRBV5-4 with TRBJ2-1; perhaps D is TRBD1 or TRBD2 (5 bases each). V lost 1 base and J lost 8, with 10 bases in between. This CDR3 is 13 amino acids long. Germline V lookup: CDR1 SGHNT, CDR2 YYREEE (reference sequence). CDR3 sequence (DNA): TGTGCCAGCAGCTTGTACGGGGCTGATGAGCAGTTCTTC. Residues: CASSLYGADEQFF.

A few counts support this clonotype. This chain connects TRBV24-1 to TRBJ2-3, with 9 bases lining up with TRBD2. The CDR3 totals 16 residues. The V and J ends lost 4 bases and 3 bases, in that order; junction bases with no gene match: 7. The germline V gene encodes CDR1 KGHDR and CDR2 SFDVKD. The CDR3 loop reads CATSEVSGSRTDTQYF. CDR3 nucleotides: TGTGCCACCAGTGAAGTTAGCGGGAGCCGAACAGATACGCAGTATTTT.

This clonotype was picked up many times. The chain uses TRBV10-3 and TRBJ2-7; the D gene is possibly TRBD1 (6 bases). Germline V lookup: CDR1 ENHRY, CDR2 SYGVKD. The CDR3 extends over 14 amino acids. V shed 2 bases and J shed 2 bases, with 10 bases lying between them. The CDR3 is CAISEDRKPYEQYF. The CDR3 coding sequence is TGTGCCATCAGTGAGGACAGGAAGCCCTACGAGCAGTACTTC.

The sample holds a few counts of this clonotype. The conserved phenylalanine or tryptophan is not found at the CDR3 terminus, so this likely reflects a read error. This chain joins TRBV5-6 and TRBJ2-7, with TRBD1 identical over 7 bases. Trimming cost V 4 bases and J 1 base; bases outside gene matches: 14. There are 17 residues in the CDR3. Per germline, CDR1 SGHDT and CDR2 YYEEEE. Here the CDR3 reads CASSRINRDSSSYEQYL. CDR3 bases: TGTGCCAGCAGCCGCATCAACCGGGACAGCTCGTCCTACGAGCAGTACCTC.

This CDR3 is CSARMGTDSNQPQHF. In nucleotides, the CDR3 is TGCAGTGCTAGAATGGGGACCGATAGCAATCAGCCCCAGCATTTT. The chain joins TRBV20-1 to TRBJ1-5; D might be TRBD1 (5 bases). The CDR3 is made up of 15 amino acids. Trimming cost V 2 bases and J 0 bases, with 11 bases left between them. Germline-derived CDR1 and CDR2 are DFQATT and SNEGSKA (reference sequence).

In this sample, this clonotype turned up many times. The V call is TRBV10-3, the J call TRBJ2-2; 9 nucleotides match TRBD1. In germline, CDR1 is ENHRY, CDR2 SYGVKD. The CDR3 consists of 15 residues. V lost 5 bases, J lost 6 bases, and 7 bases stayed unmatched. CDR3 in DNA: TGTGCCATCAGTACGGGACAGGGTTCTGCCGGGGAGCTGTTTTTT. Protein: CAISTGQGSAGELFF.

This chain joins TRBV20-1 and TRBJ2-7; D unclear. Germline lookup yields CDR1 DFQATT and CDR2 SNEGSKA (reference sequence). The CDR3 totals 14 residues. V was cut by 6 bases and J by 6 bases, with 21 bases left in between. CDR3 residues: CSAKVGYSVGEQYF. In nucleotides, the CDR3 is TGCAGTGCCAAAGTCGGATACTCGGTAGGCGAGCAGTACTTC.

There are many counts of this clonotype. This sequence joins TRBV27 and TRBJ2-3, with D maybe TRBD2 (6 bases). CDR3 length: 16 amino acids. CDR1 and CDR2 from the germline V gene are MNHEY and SMNVEV (reference sequence). V shed 5 bases and J shed 2 bases, with 17 bases lying between them. The CDR3 loop is CASSIMVGGLTDTQYF. CDR3 in DNA: TGTGCCAGCAGTATCATGGTGGGAGGACTCACAGATACGCAGTATTTT.

This clonotype was detected many times. This sequence joins TRBV5-1 and TRBJ2-7, with 7 bases matching TRBD2. The CDR3 runs 15 residues. Germline V CDR1 and CDR2: SGHRS, YFSETQ. J lost 6 bases, V lost 2 bases, and 11 bases had no gene match. The CDR3 DNA reads TGCGCCAGCAGCTTCGGGACTACGACAGCCGGCGAGCAGTACTTC. Residues: CASSFGTTTAGEQYF.

This clonotype was detected only a few times. This chain connects TRBV4-2 to TRBJ2-3, with D possibly being TRBD1 (6 bases). V was trimmed by 1 base and J by 5 bases, leaving 13 bases between them. The CDR3 loop spans 15 amino acids. Per germline, CDR1 LGHNA and CDR2 YNFKEQ. CDR3: CASSQGVQGRDTQYF. CDR3 nucleotide sequence: TGTGCCAGCAGCCAAGGTGTCCAGGGGCGAGATACGCAGTATTTT.

The V and J genes are TRBV6-5 and TRBJ2-1; D perhaps matches TRBD2 (5 bases). CDR3 length equals 15 residues. Germline lookup yields CDR1 MNHEY and CDR2 SVGAGI. V dropped 2 bases and J dropped 9 bases, with 17 bases sitting between them. CDR3 in DNA: TGTGCCAGCAGTTACCTCGGGCCCCGGGATCGTGAGCAGTTCTTC. Translated, it gives CASSYLGPRDREQFF.

This clonotype was observed at least ten times. The chain is built from TRBV12-5 and TRBJ2-7, with a tentative D call TRBD2 (5 bases). Germline-derived CDR1 and CDR2 are LGHNT and FRNRAP. V was cut by 7 bases and J by 3 bases, with 19 bases left in between. This CDR3 region has 15 residues. The CDR3 sequence is CASAPGSSTSYEQYF. Here the CDR3 DNA reads TGTGCTAGTGCTCCCGGTTCTAGCACAAGCTACGAGCAGTACTTC.